This T cell receptor beta chain derives from a study of T cells in Graves' hyperthyroidism and ophthalmopathy. Study overall: Peripheral blood collection took place at initial diagnosis, before any treatment. Regarding the study as a whole: Clonotypes that were expanded in thyroid above 0.001 mostly appeared in blood too.

Orbital computed tomography, thyroid ultrasound, serum thyroxine and TRAb, and clinical symptoms together informed the diagnoses. As regards this clonotype: Its specificity is not known.

Template material for amplifying TCR beta CDR3 regions consisted of RNA transcripts. First-round RT-PCR with HTBI primers amplified the TCR CDR3 region. TCRdb re-called the multiplex PCR reads with MiXCR, one entry per CDR3 protein. The table lists about 420,000 distinct CDR3 sequences, roughly an eighth of them singletons, with about 5% in the top ten. Trimming took off 4 bases at V and 5 bases at J, with 12 bases between the two ends. The CDR3 spans 13 residues. Germline V gives CDR1 MNHEY, CDR2 SVGEGT. The sequenced sample consisted of blood. The clonotype comes from a woman aged 18-30 years with Graves' hyperthyroidism. The chain recombines TRBV6-2 or TRBV6-3 with TRBJ2-7; no reliable D call. For the CDR3, the DNA is TGTGCCAGCAGTTCTTACGTTCGGGACGAGCAGTACTTC. It encodes CASSSYVRDEQYF.